Shown below are 15 T cell receptor beta chains from a single sample sequenced in a study of blood T cell repertoires in COVID-19. Clones were sequenced by immunoSEQ multiplex PCR, and TCRdb holds only the in-frame ones, with some missing. Of around 300,000 clones listed, around four fifths are singletons. Input material: peripheral blood. The receptor set was obtained from a woman aged 50 to 60 with active or convalescent COVID-19.

The chain employs TRBV6-5 and TRBJ1-1; perhaps TRBD1 as D (5 bases). Trimming removed 2 bases from V and 0 bases from J, with 7 bases in between. The CDR3 runs to 14 residues. Looked up from germline, CDR1 is MNHEY and CDR2 is SVGAGI. The CDR3 reads CASSYTRVNTEAFF. DNA for the CDR3: TGTGCCAGCAGTTACACCAGGGTGAACACTGAAGCTTTCTTT.

This clone was observed a few times. The chain has TRBV19 and TRBJ1-1, with D perhaps matching TRBD1 (5 bases). The CDR3 length is 16 residues. Germline V gene sequence: CDR1 LNHDA, CDR2 SQIVND (reference sequence). Trimming removed 5 bases from V and 1 base from J, with 17 bases in between. The CDR3: CASSWRGRGPNTEAFF. The CDR3 bases are TGTGCCAGTAGTTGGCGGGGTAGGGGTCCGAACACTGAAGCTTTCTTT.

The count of this clone is one. The chain combines TRBV5-1 with TRBJ2-3; a weak D match, TRBD1 (6 bases). V lost 2 bases and J lost 3, with 19 bases in between. The CDR3 length is 17 residues. Looked up from germline, CDR1 is SGHRS and CDR2 is YFSETQ. The CDR3 sequence: CASSLMGLRDKTDTQYF. The CDR3 coding sequence is TGCGCCAGCAGCTTAATGGGGCTCCGGGACAAGACAGATACGCAGTATTTT.

This sequence joins TRBV15 and TRBJ1-2; D is uncertain. V was trimmed by 3 bases and J by 4 bases, leaving 15 bases between them. CDR1 is LNHNV and CDR2 is YYDKDF in the germline V gene (reference sequence). This CDR3 spans 15 amino acids. The CDR3 DNA reads as TGTGCCACCAGCAGTCCCTCGGGGTGGCGCTATGGCTACACCTTC. Its protein is CATSSPSGWRYGYTF.

This sequence joins TRBV28 and TRBJ2-1; weak D call: TRBD2 (7 bases). V lost 6 bases, J lost 3 bases, and 18 bases lay in between. CDR3 length: 16 amino acids. CDR1 is MDHEN, CDR2 SYDVKM, per germline. The CDR3 nucleotides are TGTGCCAGCAGGCGGGGGCGGCAGGGGTTCTACAATGAGCAGTTCTTC. This gives the protein CASRRGRQGFYNEQFF.

The gene calls are TRBV5-1 and TRBJ2-1; 10 bases match TRBD2. V was pared by 7 bases and J by 4 bases, with 5 bases of the junction left unmatched. The germline V gene encodes CDR1 SGHRS and CDR2 YFSETQ. This CDR3 region has 14 residues. The CDR3 coding sequence is TGCGCCAGCCAGACTAGCGGGTATTACAATGAGCAGTTCTTC. The encoded protein is CASQTSGYYNEQFF.

This clone was recorded a few times. The chain employs TRBV3-1 (or the pseudogene TRBV3-2) and TRBJ1-6; 7 nucleotides agree with TRBD1. The length of the CDR3 is 15 residues. Germline CDR1 reads LGHDT; CDR2 reads YNNKEL (reference sequence). Unmatched junction bases numbered 7, after V lost 4 bases and J lost 7 bases. The CDR3 coding sequence is TGTGCCAGCAGCCCCTCGGGGACAGCAAATTCACCCCTCCACTTT. Amino acids: CASSPSGTANSPLHF.

The V and J genes are TRBV9 and TRBJ2-7; 7 bases match TRBD2. The V gene end was trimmed by 3 bases and the J gene end by 5 bases; junction bases not matched to a gene: 11. This CDR3 spans 15 amino acids. CDR1 and CDR2 (germline): SGDLS, YYNGEE. The CDR3 protein is CASSARSGVQDEQYF. CDR3 sequence (DNA): TGTGCCAGCAGCGCCAGGAGCGGGGTTCAGGACGAGCAGTACTTC.

V gene TRBV7-9 combines with J gene TRBJ2-1, with D possibly TRBD2 on 6 matching bases. From germline, CDR1 is SEHNR and CDR2 FQNEAQ (reference sequence). The CDR3 has 17 residues. V was trimmed by 1 base and J by 3 bases, leaving 16 bases between them. CDR3 sequence (DNA): TGTGCCAGCAGCTTAGGGCGGGTGGGACTTAACTACAATGAGCAGTTCTTC. This sequence encodes CASSLGRVGLNYNEQFF.

The chain carries TRBV29-1 and TRBJ2-5; 9 nucleotides match TRBD1. This CDR3 comprises 12 residues. J gave up 4 bases and V 6 bases, and 3 bases lay outside the gene matches. Germline V gene lookup returns CDR1 SQVTM and CDR2 ANQGSEA. In DNA form, the CDR3 reads TGCAGCGTCCGGACAGGGGCAGAGACCCAGTACTTC. As protein: CSVRTGAETQYF. The full variable domain, in which reference TRBV29-1 and TRBJ2-5 provide the parts outside the CDR3, is SAVISQKPSRDICQRGTSLTIQCQVDSQVTMMFWYRQQPGQSLTLIATANQGSEATYESGFVIDKFPISRPNLTFSTLTVSNMSPEDSSIYLCSVRTGAETQYFGPGTRLLVL.

The chain uses TRBV1 and TRBJ2-5; the table names TRBD2, a call not compared with the DNA. TRBV1 is a known pseudogene. The length of the CDR3 is 22 residues. The CDR3 protein is CTSSQDNVLWTSGRAEGETQYF. The CDR3 coding sequence is TGCACCAGCAGCCAAGATAACGTTTTATGGACTAGCGGGAGGGCGGAAGGAGAGACCCAGTACTTC.

This chain links TRBV19 with TRBJ1-5, with D possibly TRBD1 on 6 matching bases. Trimming took 3 bases from V and 4 from J, leaving 13 bases between them. CDR1 is LNHDA and CDR2 is SQIVND in the germline V gene (reference sequence). CDR3 length equals 15 residues. Here the CDR3 DNA reads TGTGCCAGTAGTATCAGCCAGGGGTTGAATCAGCCCCAGCATTTT. Its translation is CASSISQGLNQPQHF.

V is TRBV12-3 or TRBV12-4 and J is TRBJ1-1; no reliable D call. The CDR3 spans 12 residues. The V end was cut by 1 base, the J end by 7 bases, with 7 bases between. The CDR3 loop is CASSLVSGEAFF. DNA for the CDR3: TGTGCCAGCAGTTTAGTGTCCGGTGAAGCTTTCTTT.

The V call is TRBV27, the J call TRBJ2-7; 7 bases are a match to TRBD2. Looked up from germline, CDR1 is MNHEY and CDR2 is SMNVEV (reference sequence). The CDR3 extends over 15 amino acids. Germline trimming cut 3 bases from V and 2 bases from J; bases unmatched to any gene: 7. CDR3: CASSLWLAAPYEQYF. The CDR3 bases are TGTGCCAGCAGTTTGTGGCTAGCGGCCCCCTACGAGCAGTACTTC.

This sequence joins TRBV2 and TRBJ2-7; 10 positions match TRBD2. CDR1 is SNHLY and CDR2 is FYNNEI in the germline V gene. J gave up 9 bases and V 5 bases, and 13 bases lay outside the gene matches. The CDR3 is 15 amino acids. The CDR3 sequence: CASSPRTSGGGGQYF. CDR3 DNA: TGTGCCAGCAGTCCCCGGACTAGCGGAGGGGGAGGGCAGTACTTC.